The 15 T cell receptor beta chains given below trace back to one sample, sequenced in a study of T-cell reconstitution after alpha-beta-depleted transplantation in children listed by TCRdb under 2016. To prepare the library, PCR was applied. Instrument used: Illumina HiSeq 2500. TCR libraries were prepared with molecular barcoding, using unique molecular identifiers to normalize TCRbeta repertoire quantification. The public reads were reanalyzed by TCRdb: fastp trimming at Q25, MiXCR alignment, in-frame beta chains only. Every CDR3 protein is listed once, alongside the most common genes and DNA of its rows. This sample is represented by 250,000 to 300,000 distinct CDR3 sequences; 10% of them were singletons. In total, the top ten clones hold 7.5% of the sample. This sample's treatment or condition label indicates: allogeneic hematopoietic cell transplantation with graft depleted of TCRalphabeta T cells and CD19 B cells.

The specimen was PBMCs, collected before TCRalphabeta/CD19-depleted stem cell transplant. These receptor sequences come from a boy in the first two years of life with acute myeloid leukemia, due to receive a stem cell transplant.

This clonotype was counted ten times or more. The chain is built from TRBV4-3 and TRBJ2-5; D is ambiguous. V gave up 0 bases and J gave up 1 base, with 9 bases separating them. In germline, CDR1 is LGHNA, CDR2 YSLEER. The CDR3 runs to 15 residues. The CDR3 nucleotides are TGCGCCAGCAGCCAAGATCCGGGTCTCCAAGAGACCCAGTACTTC. Translated: CASSQDPGLQETQYF.

This clonotype was observed many times. The rearrangement uses TRBV4-3 and TRBJ1-2, with D perhaps matching TRBD1 (6 bases). The CDR3 has 17 residues. The germline V and J ends were trimmed by 0 bases and 2 bases, with 16 bases remaining between them. The germline V gene encodes CDR1 LGHNA and CDR2 YSLEER. The CDR3 DNA reads as TGCGCCAGCAGCCAAGAGGCGGGGGCCGGGTTCAACTATGGCTACACCTTC. This sequence encodes CASSQEAGAGFNYGYTF.

Many counts were recorded for this clonotype. The chain combines TRBV6-5 with TRBJ2-7; 9 bases align to TRBD1. V lost 7 bases, J lost 4 bases, and 8 bases stayed unmatched. The CDR3 totals 14 residues. Germline assignment: CDR1 MNHEY and CDR2 SVGAGI. The CDR3 spells CASITDRGVYEQYF. The CDR3 coding sequence is TGTGCCAGCATTACCGACAGGGGGGTATACGAGCAGTACTTC.

J is TRBJ2-5 and V is TRBV28; D might be TRBD1 (5 bases). Germline V gene lookup returns CDR1 MDHEN and CDR2 SYDVKM. Trimming stripped 5 bases from V and 2 bases from J, with 15 bases between. The CDR3 totals 15 residues. CDR3 protein: CASSGALRNQETQYF. CDR3 sequence (DNA): TGTGCCAGCAGTGGGGCTCTACGGAATCAAGAGACCCAGTACTTC. Full variable domain (outside the CDR3, taken from reference TRBV28 and TRBJ2-5): DVKVTQSSRYLVKRTGEKVFLECVQDMDHENMFWYRQDPGLGLRLIYFSYDVKMKEKGDIPEGYSVSREKKERFSLILESASTNQTSMYLCASSGALRNQETQYFGPGTRLLVL.

This clonotype showed up many times. The gene calls are TRBV11-2 and TRBJ2-1; D gene ambiguous. Germline V gene data show CDR1 as SGHAT and CDR2 as FQNNGV. This CDR3 contains 16 residues. With 0 bases removed from V and 1 base from J, the gap between germline ends came to 10 bases. The CDR3 reads CASSLDRDLSYNEQFF. For the CDR3, the DNA is TGTGCCAGCAGCTTAGATCGCGACTTATCCTACAATGAGCAGTTCTTC.

In regard to this clonotype: This may be a read error, as it is one base from a much larger clone. The gene calls are TRBV12-3 or TRBV12-4 and TRBJ1-6; D not resolved. CDR3 length: 15 amino acids. V was trimmed by 3 bases and J by 7 bases, leaving 13 bases between them. Written as DNA, the CDR3 is TGTGCCAGCAGTTTGGGCGGGGAAGCAAATTCACCCCTCCACTTT. This codes for CASSLGGEANSPLHF.

With respect to this clonotype: This may come from a read error, since a much larger clone is one base off. The genes are TRBV6-1 and TRBJ1-5; 7 bases line up with TRBD1. The CDR3 is made up of 14 amino acids. Germline V gene sequence: CDR1 MNHNS, CDR2 SASEGT. The CDR3 sequence is CPSREDREGQPQHF. CDR3 sequence (DNA): TGTCCCAGCAGGGAAGACAGGGAGGGACAGCCCCAGCATTTT.

This clonotype has a count of ten or more. The chain joins TRBV7-2 to TRBJ1-6; TRBD1 is a possible D gene (5 bases). The CDR3 is 15 amino acids. Germline V gives CDR1 SGHTA, CDR2 FQGNSA. The V and J ends lost 5 bases and 5 bases respectively, with 13 bases between them. The CDR3 DNA reads TGTGCCAGCAGCGCCCAGGGTAGAGATAATTCACCCCTCCACTTT. Protein product: CASSAQGRDNSPLHF.

The chain recombines TRBV4-2 with TRBJ2-7; D is perhaps TRBD2 (6 bases). CDR3 length: 15 residues. Germline CDR1 and CDR2: LGHNA and YNFKEQ. Trimming removed 10 bases from V and 2 bases from J, with 21 bases in between. The CDR3 sequence: CAMGPRLVIPYEQYF. Here the CDR3 DNA reads TGTGCCATGGGCCCCCGACTAGTCATCCCCTACGAGCAGTACTTC.

This clonotype has a count of ten or more. The chain is built from TRBV18 and TRBJ2-5; the D gene is possibly TRBD1 (6 bases). The CDR3 length is 13 residues. The germline V gene has CDR1 KGHSH and CDR2 LQKENI. V lost 8 bases and J 2 bases, leaving 12 bases between the germline ends. This CDR3 is CASTPGQQETQYF. CDR3 in DNA: TGTGCCAGCACTCCGGGACAACAAGAGACCCAGTACTTC.

V and J are TRBV12-3 or TRBV12-4 and TRBJ2-7; 8 bases fit TRBD1. J was trimmed by 6 bases and V by 3 bases; bases with no gene match: 7. The CDR3 is 14 amino acids. The CDR3 protein is CASSFQGAAREQYF. DNA for the CDR3: TGTGCCAGCAGTTTCCAGGGGGCGGCCCGCGAGCAGTACTTC.

A remark on this clonotype: A single base separates this from a much larger clone, so it may be a read error. The V and J genes are TRBV24-1 and TRBJ2-5; perhaps TRBD2 as D (5 bases). The V and J ends lost 3 bases and 4 bases respectively, with 17 bases between them. The CDR3 spans 16 residues. Germline lookup yields CDR1 KGHDR and CDR2 SFDVKD. The CDR3 nucleotides read TGTGCCACCAGTGATGTCGGGAAAGGAGTAGGAGAGACCCAGTACTTC. This gives the protein CATSDVGKGVGETQYF.

This clonotype occurred a few times. The rearrangement joins TRBV12-3 or TRBV12-4 to TRBJ2-7, with 7 positions matching TRBD1. This CDR3 has 13 amino acids. V lost 6 bases, J lost 2 bases, and 4 bases stayed unmatched. CDR3 protein: CASRQTGTYEQYF. The CDR3 DNA is TGTGCCAGCAGACAGACAGGGACCTACGAGCAGTACTTC.

This clonotype was seen repeatedly, ten times or more. This chain connects TRBV4-3 to TRBJ2-5; D perhaps matches TRBD2 (6 bases). The CDR3 has 15 residues. Germline values: CDR1 LGHNA, CDR2 YSLEER. V was pared by 0 bases and J by 5 bases, with 13 bases between. The CDR3 bases are TGCGCCAGCAGCCAAGACCTTGGGGGGTGGGAGACCCAGTACTTC. Translated, it gives CASSQDLGGWETQYF.

In this sample, this clonotype turned up a few times. The rearrangement links TRBV5-1 to TRBJ2-7; D is perhaps TRBD2 (6 bases). The ends were cut back, 10 bases at V and 0 bases at J, with 14 bases in the middle. The germline gives CDR1 SGHRS, CDR2 YFSETQ. CDR3 length: 13 residues. The CDR3 loop reads CAWGRESSYEQYF. The CDR3 nucleotides are TGCGCCTGGGGACGGGAGAGCTCCTACGAGCAGTACTTC.